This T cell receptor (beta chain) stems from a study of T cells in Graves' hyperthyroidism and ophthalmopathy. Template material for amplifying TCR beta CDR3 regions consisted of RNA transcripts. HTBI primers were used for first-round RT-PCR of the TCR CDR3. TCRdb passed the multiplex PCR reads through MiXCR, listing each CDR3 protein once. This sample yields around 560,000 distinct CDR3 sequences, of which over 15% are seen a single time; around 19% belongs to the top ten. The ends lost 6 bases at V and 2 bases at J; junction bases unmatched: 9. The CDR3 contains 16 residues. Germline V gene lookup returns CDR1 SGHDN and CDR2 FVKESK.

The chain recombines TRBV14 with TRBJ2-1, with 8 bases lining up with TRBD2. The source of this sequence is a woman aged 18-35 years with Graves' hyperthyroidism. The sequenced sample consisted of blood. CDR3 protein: CASRTSGSPPYNEQFF. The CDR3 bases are TGTGCCAGCAGGACAAGCGGGAGCCCCCCCTACAATGAGCAGTTCTTC.